This TCR beta chain was sequenced for a study of HIV-infected patients and healthy controls. The V gene lost 5 bases and the J gene lost 0 bases, with 10 bases spanning the gap. Germline lookup yields CDR1 SQVTM and CDR2 ANQGSEA. This CDR3 region has 13 residues. TCRdb reprocessed the 5' RACE reads via MiXCR and lists one record per CDR3 protein. The sample includes tens of thousands of distinct CDR3 sequences, under 25% of them seen just once. This clonotype has more than one count but fewer than ten. The source of this sequence is a human donor in good health. The chain has TRBV29-1 and TRBJ1-1; D is uncertain. The sample was CD4+ T cells from blood. In nucleotides, the CDR3 is TGCAGCGTTTCCCGGGGAATGAACACTGAAGCTTTCTTT. It encodes CSVSRGMNTEAFF.